Listed below are T cell receptor beta chains from one sample, sequenced in a study of blood T cell repertoires in COVID-19. Clones were read by immunoSEQ multiplex PCR, and TCRdb kept only the in-frame ones, dropping some. The sample contains 150,000 to 200,000 clones, over 70% of which appear only once. Sequencing used peripheral blood. These TCRs come from a man aged 55 to 70 with acute or convalescent COVID-19. Both conserved end residues are part of each CDR3. The order of the fields is CDR3 protein, CDR3 DNA, D gene, clone size, J gene, CDR3 length, V gene. D genes are given only for firm matches. Some rows mark clone size as missing; the rest say once, few, many or name a class of expanded clone.

CDR3: CASSELGTGYGSPLHF
DNA: TGTGCCAGCAGTGAATTAGGGACAGGGTACGGTTCACCCCTCCACTTT
D: TRBD1
size: .
J: TRBJ1-6
length: 16
V: TRBV6-1

CDR3: CASSQDERMRTGEAFF
DNA: TGTGCCAGCAGCCAAGATGAAAGGATGAGAACAGGGGAAGCTTTCTTT
D: .
size: once
J: TRBJ1-1
length: 16
V: TRBV4-2

CDR3: CASSLPSGDGDTGELFF
DNA: TGTGCCAGCAGTTTACCCAGCGGGGACGGTGACACCGGGGAGCTGTTTTTT
D: TRBD2
size: .
J: TRBJ2-2
length: 17
V: TRBV27

CDR3: CASSPTDYGYTF
DNA: TGTGCCAGTAGTCCGACAGACTATGGCTACACCTTC
D: .
size: .
J: TRBJ1-2
length: 12
V: TRBV19

CDR3: CASEGAYRGYTF
DNA: TGTGCCAGCGAGGGGGCCTATCGGGGCTACACCTTC
D: TRBD1
size: .
J: TRBJ1-2
length: 12
V: TRBV28

CDR3: CASSQLDPRSGGVQETQYF
DNA: TGCGCCAGCAGCCAGCTCGACCCTAGGAGCGGGGGGGTACAAGAGACCCAGTACTTC
D: TRBD2
size: .
J: TRBJ2-5
length: 19
V: TRBV4-3

CDR3: CASSITSEGVEQYF
DNA: TGTGCCAGTAGTATAACTAGCGAAGGGGTCGAGCAGTACTTC
D: TRBD2
size: .
J: TRBJ2-7
length: 14
V: TRBV19

CDR3: CAISESGGPPYEQYF
DNA: TGTGCCATCAGTGAGTCAGGGGGCCCTCCCTACGAGCAGTACTTC
D: TRBD1
size: .
J: TRBJ2-7
length: 15
V: TRBV10-3

CDR3: CASSLEMVGGGTGELFF
DNA: TGCGCCAGCAGCTTGGAAATGGTCGGCGGGGGCACCGGGGAGCTGTTTTTT
D: TRBD2
size: .
J: TRBJ2-2
length: 17
V: TRBV5-1

CDR3: CASSLEGDGYTF
DNA: TGTGCCAGCAGCTTAGAGGGGGACGGCTACACCTTC
D: .
size: .
J: TRBJ1-2
length: 12
V: TRBV7-6

CDR3: CATSDSGLGRGTDTQYF
DNA: TGTGCCACCAGTGATTCGGGACTCGGTCGAGGCACAGATACGCAGTATTTT
D: .
size: .
J: TRBJ2-3
length: 17
V: TRBV24-1

CDR3: CASKIRGLLTDTQYF
DNA: TGCGCCAGTAAGATTCGGGGGTTACTCACAGATACGCAGTATTTT
D: .
size: .
J: TRBJ2-3
length: 15
V: TRBV5-1

CDR3: CASSLAQTGYNEQFF
DNA: TGTGCCAGCAGCTTAGCGCAGACAGGTTACAATGAGCAGTTCTTC
D: .
size: few
J: TRBJ2-1
length: 15
V: TRBV11-1

CDR3: CATSASRTGFGQPQHF
DNA: TGTGCCACCAGTGCCTCTAGGACAGGGTTTGGTCAGCCCCAGCATTTT
D: TRBD1
size: .
J: TRBJ1-5
length: 16
V: TRBV24-1

CDR3: CASSLLRQETQYF
DNA: TGTGCCAGCAGCTTGCTCAGACAAGAGACCCAGTACTTC
D: .
size: .
J: TRBJ2-5
length: 13
V: TRBV5-4

CDR3: CASSLSPSRHEQYF
DNA: TGTGCCAGCAGCTTATCCCCGAGCCGCCACGAGCAGTACTTC
D: .
size: .
J: TRBJ2-7
length: 14
V: TRBV7-9

CDR3: CASSSLTRGGEQYF
DNA: TGTGCCAGCAGTTCCCTGACTAGGGGAGGGGAGCAGTACTTC
D: TRBD2
size: .
J: TRBJ2-7
length: 14
V: TRBV6-5

CDR3: CASSFAGTTGLEAFF
DNA: TGTGCCAGCAGCTTCGCCGGGACAACGGGGCTTGAAGCTTTCTTT
D: .
size: .
J: TRBJ1-1
length: 15
V: TRBV7-2

CDR3: CASSFGAGRYEQYF
DNA: TGCGCCAGCAGCTTCGGGGCAGGGAGGTACGAGCAGTACTTC
D: .
size: .
J: TRBJ2-7
length: 14
V: TRBV5-1

CDR3: CASSILAGGISNQPQHF
DNA: TGTGCCAGTAGTATACTGGCGGGGGGAATCAGCAATCAGCCCCAGCATTTT
D: .
size: .
J: TRBJ1-5
length: 17
V: TRBV19

CDR3: CASSTLGESYGYTF
DNA: TGTGCCAGCAGCACACTCGGGGAAAGCTATGGCTACACCTTC
D: .
size: few
J: TRBJ1-2
length: 14
V: TRBV4-2

CDR3: CASSLGTGESLHF
DNA: TGTGCCAGCAGCTTAGGAACAGGAGAATCCCTCCACTTT
D: .
size: .
J: TRBJ1-6
length: 13
V: TRBV7-6

CDR3: CASSFSPDSLSYNSPLHF
DNA: TGTGCCAGCAGCTTTAGTCCGGACAGCCTCTCCTATAATTCACCCCTCCACTTT
D: .
size: few
J: TRBJ1-6
length: 18
V: TRBV7-2

CDR3: CASSSQGNQPQHF
DNA: TGTGCCAGCAGTTCACAGGGTAACCAGCCCCAGCATTTT
D: .
size: .
J: TRBJ1-5
length: 13
V: TRBV6-5

CDR3: CASSQGAGGNTDTQYF
DNA: TGCGCCAGCAGCCAAGGGGCGGGGGGTAACACAGATACGCAGTATTTT
D: TRBD2
size: few
J: TRBJ2-3
length: 16
V: TRBV4-1

CDR3: CASSPDSSYEQYF
DNA: TGTGCCAGCAGTCCGGACAGTTCCTACGAGCAGTACTTC
D: .
size: .
J: TRBJ2-7
length: 13
V: TRBV27

CDR3: CASSRLAGGPKETQYF
DNA: TGTGCCAGCAGCCGACTAGCGGGAGGGCCGAAGGAGACCCAGTACTTC
D: TRBD2
size: few
J: TRBJ2-5
length: 16
V: TRBV3-1/TRBV3-2

CDR3: CSASISRDGVYEQYF
DNA: TGCAGTGCTAGTATCAGCCGAGACGGAGTATACGAGCAGTACTTC
D: .
size: few
J: TRBJ2-7
length: 15
V: TRBV20-1

CDR3: CASSQTPSREETQYF
DNA: TGCGCCAGCAGCCAAACTCCCTCTAGAGAGGAGACCCAGTACTTC
D: .
size: .
J: TRBJ2-5
length: 15
V: TRBV4-3

CDR3: CATSEPGGEGQPQHF
DNA: TGTGCCACCAGTGAACCAGGGGGCGAAGGTCAGCCCCAGCATTTT
D: TRBD1
size: .
J: TRBJ1-5
length: 15
V: TRBV24-1

CDR3: CASSIGQANTEAFF
DNA: TGTGCCAGTAGTATCGGACAGGCGAACACTGAAGCTTTCTTT
D: TRBD1
size: .
J: TRBJ1-1
length: 14
V: TRBV19

CDR3: CASSPRGGYYGYTF
DNA: TGTGCCAGCAGTCCTCGGGGAGGGTACTATGGCTACACCTTC
D: .
size: .
J: TRBJ1-2
length: 14
V: TRBV28

CDR3: CASSQILGLYEQYF
DNA: TGTGCCAGCAGCCAGATCCTAGGTCTCTACGAGCAGTACTTC
D: .
size: .
J: TRBJ2-7
length: 14
V: TRBV3-1/TRBV3-2

CDR3: CASSYGGFGRSNQPQHF
DNA: TGTGCCAGCAGTTACGGCGGGTTCGGCAGGTCCAATCAGCCCCAGCATTTT
D: .
size: .
J: TRBJ1-5
length: 17
V: TRBV6-2/TRBV6-3

CDR3: CASRVTNEKLFF
DNA: TGTGCCAGCCGGGTTACTAATGAAAAACTGTTTTTT
D: .
size: .
J: TRBJ1-4
length: 12
V: TRBV28

CDR3: CASSFRSLQQFF
DNA: TGTGCCAGCAGTTTTAGGAGCCTTCAGCAGTTCTTC
D: .
size: .
J: TRBJ2-1
length: 12
V: TRBV6-6